Described below is a single T cell receptor (beta chain) sequence and its context. This specimen belongs to a study of blood T cell repertoires in COVID-19. Study context: T cells, B-cell-depleted T cells, or PBMCs provided the cDNA or gDNA that served as material.

Clones were read by immunoSEQ multiplex PCR, and TCRdb kept only the in-frame ones, dropping some. The table lists roughly 250,000 clones, approximately 86% of them singletons. The germline gives CDR1 MDHEN, CDR2 SYDVKM. V gave up 3 bases and J gave up 5 bases, with 26 bases separating them. This CDR3 comprises 20 residues. This sequence was found in a man aged 35-49 years who had recovered from COVID-19. The chain recombines TRBV28 with TRBJ1-6; D gene ambiguous. Sequenced material: peripheral blood. CDR3 sequence (DNA): TGTGCCAGCAGTTTGGCCCTCCCCCGGCGTACCCGGAGTGATAATTCACCCCTCCACTTT. This codes for CASSLALPRRTRSDNSPLHF.